This T cell receptor (beta chain) emerged from a study of T cells after yellow fever vaccination (dated by TCRdb to about 2019). Regarding the study in general: Libraries from fractions with low cell numbers were prepared with the SMART-Seq v4 Ultra Low Input RNA kit. To follow T-cell clones before and after both primary and booster YFV17D yellow fever vaccination, bulk TCR alpha and beta repertoires underwent longitudinal sequencing. Two healthy male donors, one aged 18 to 29 and one aged 30 to 40 years, were included in the cohort. Bulk PBMC replicates and cell subsets were isolated from blood drawn at multiple timepoints before and after both primary and secondary immunization. The paper as a whole reports these results and caveats: After the booster, most of the clones that had expanded following primary vaccination were detected again (approximately 95% of CD4 and roughly nine tenths of CD8), which suggests that memory was broadly maintained. The secondary T-cell response was weaker than the primary response but faster, peaking on day 5 instead of day 15. Because only a couple of donors were included in the study, the extent to which the findings can be generalized is limited. Computational filtering was needed because FACS-sorted repertoires could contain abundant contaminating clonotypes from the bulk population. A small share of clonotypes occurred in both CD4 and CD8 compartments, likely arising from convergent recombination.

The treatment or condition label, as the study defines it: live attenuated yellow fever vaccine strain. Two biological replicates of bulk PBMCs were collected at each blood-draw timepoint. A standard Ficoll-Paque protocol was used to isolate PBMCs from peripheral blood. RNA was extracted with TriZol from bulk PBMCs, CD4 and CD8 fractions, and dextramer-positive and dextramer-negative fractions. Unmatched junction bases come to 5, with V trimmed by 8 bases and J by 1 base. As encoded in the germline V gene, CDR1 is MNHEY while CDR2 is SVGAGI. Taken from cysteine to phenylalanine, the CDR3 has 14 residues. Of the read, only the CDR3 DNA is kept; its 42 bases are in frame from base 1. Synthesis of TCR cDNA relied on 5'RACE template switching, a step that introduced a universal primer site along with unique molecular identifiers. Priming for cDNA synthesis came from both the TCR alpha and TCR beta constant segments. Libraries were amplified in two PCR steps, with sample barcodes and sequencing adapters added in the second step. Sequencing of libraries was performed on Illumina HiSeq 2500 (2x100 bp) or NovaSeq (2x150 bp). Under the source paper's analysis protocol: MIGEC was used to demultiplex reads and collapse the reads into UMI consensus sequences, and MiXCR was used for V(D)J alignment. Clonotypes responding to the vaccine were identified with edgeR on replicate PBMC samples, with the criteria of FDR below 0.01 and a log2 fold change above 5 up to day 15. CD4 or CD8 identity was assigned to each bulk clonotype according to whether the clonotype was present at higher abundance in the sequenced CD4 repertoire or the sequenced CD8 repertoire. TCRdb reprocessed the public reads (quality trimming at Q25 with fastp, clone calling with MiXCR) and kept in-frame beta chains. Rows merge per CDR3 protein into single entries with the most common DNA and genes. What appears here as the V and J calls and clone size reflects TCRdb's work, not the paper's. The sample has some 350,000 distinct CDR3 sequences on record, approximately 6% of them singletons. The ten top clones hold approximately 16% of the sample.

About this clonotype itself: The antigen it binds to is not known. No base quality information exists; no much larger clone differs at one position.

The chain was built from TRBV6-5 and TRBJ2-3; 8 middle bases align to TRBD2. The receptor was derived from a man aged 30-40 years who received the YFV17D yellow fever vaccine. This specimen was PBMCs, taken 5 days after the yellow fever booster vaccination. Here is the DNA: TGTGCCAGCTCGGGGGGGTATCGCACAGATACGCAGTATTTT. Its translation is CASSGGYRTDTQYF.